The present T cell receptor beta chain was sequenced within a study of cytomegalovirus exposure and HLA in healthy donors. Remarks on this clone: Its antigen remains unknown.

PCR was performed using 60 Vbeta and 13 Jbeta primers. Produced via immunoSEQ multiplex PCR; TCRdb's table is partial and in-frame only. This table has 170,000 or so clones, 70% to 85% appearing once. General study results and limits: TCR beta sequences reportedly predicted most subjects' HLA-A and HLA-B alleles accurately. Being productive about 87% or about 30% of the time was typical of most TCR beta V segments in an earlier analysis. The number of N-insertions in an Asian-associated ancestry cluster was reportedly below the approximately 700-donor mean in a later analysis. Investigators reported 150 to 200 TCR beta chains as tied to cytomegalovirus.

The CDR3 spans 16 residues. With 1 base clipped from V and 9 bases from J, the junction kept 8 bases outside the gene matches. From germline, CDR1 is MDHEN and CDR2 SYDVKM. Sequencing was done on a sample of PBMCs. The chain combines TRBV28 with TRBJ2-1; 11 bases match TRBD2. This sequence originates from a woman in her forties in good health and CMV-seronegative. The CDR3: CASSLFTSGRVLEQFF. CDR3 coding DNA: TGTGCCAGCAGTTTATTCACTAGCGGGAGAGTACTTGAGCAGTTCTTC.